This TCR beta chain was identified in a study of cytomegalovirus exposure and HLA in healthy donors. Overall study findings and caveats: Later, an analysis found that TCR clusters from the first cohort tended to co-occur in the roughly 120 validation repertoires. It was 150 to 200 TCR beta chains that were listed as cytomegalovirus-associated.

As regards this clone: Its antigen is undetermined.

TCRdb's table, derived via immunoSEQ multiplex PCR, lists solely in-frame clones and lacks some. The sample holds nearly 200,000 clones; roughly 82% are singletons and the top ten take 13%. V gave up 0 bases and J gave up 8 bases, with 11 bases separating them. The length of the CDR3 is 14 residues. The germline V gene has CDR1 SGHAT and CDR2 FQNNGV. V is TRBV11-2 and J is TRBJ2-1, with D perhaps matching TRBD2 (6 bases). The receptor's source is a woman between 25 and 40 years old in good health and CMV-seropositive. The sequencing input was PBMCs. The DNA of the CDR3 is TGTGCCAGCAGCTTAGATCGTATAGCGGATGAGCAGTTCTTC. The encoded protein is CASSLDRIADEQFF.